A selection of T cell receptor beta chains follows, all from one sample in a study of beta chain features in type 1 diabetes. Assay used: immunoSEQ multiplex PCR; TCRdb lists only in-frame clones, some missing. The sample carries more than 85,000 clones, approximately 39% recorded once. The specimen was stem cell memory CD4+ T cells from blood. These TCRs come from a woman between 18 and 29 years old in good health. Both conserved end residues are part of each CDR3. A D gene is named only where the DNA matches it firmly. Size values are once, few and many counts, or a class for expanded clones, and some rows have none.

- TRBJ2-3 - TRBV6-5 CASSLRTGADTQYF TGTGCCAGCAGTCTAAGGACGGGGGCAGATACGCAGTATTTT
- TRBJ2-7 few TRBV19 CARYTRQAQTYEQYF TGTGCCAGGTATACCAGACAGGCACAAACCTACGAGCAGTACTTC
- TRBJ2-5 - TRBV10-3 CAINWQGPQETQYF TGTGCCATCAACTGGCAGGGCCCCCAAGAGACCCAGTACTTC
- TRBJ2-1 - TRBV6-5 CASSYSILLPQFF TGTGCCAGCAGTTACTCGATCCTACTCCCCCAGTTCTTC
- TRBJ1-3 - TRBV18 CASQQGSGNTIYF TGTGCCAGCCAACAGGGCTCTGGAAACACCATATATTTT
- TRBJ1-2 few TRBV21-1 CASSKGPLRTGGYGYTF TGTGCCAGCAGCAAAGGGCCCCTAAGGACAGGGGGCTATGGCTACACCTTC
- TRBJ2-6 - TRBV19 CASSRARFQGIGVTGANVLTF TGTGCCAGTAGTCGTGCCCGGTTCCAGGGGATAGGCGTCACTGGGGCCAACGTCCTGACTTTC
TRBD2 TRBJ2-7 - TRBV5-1 CASSEGLADYEQYF TGCGCCAGCAGCGAGGGACTAGCGGATTACGAGCAGTACTTC
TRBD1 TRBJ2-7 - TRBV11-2 CASSLTGLYEQYF TGTGCCAGCAGCTTGACAGGGCTCTACGAGCAGTACTTC
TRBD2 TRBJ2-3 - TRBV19 CASMRLAGGRVTQYF TGTGCCAGTATGCGACTAGCGGGAGGTCGGGTTACGCAGTATTTT
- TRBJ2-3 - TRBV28 CASTYGASDTQYF TGTGCCAGCACATATGGGGCATCAGATACGCAGTATTTT
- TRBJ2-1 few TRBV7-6 CASSYTGSGSYNEQFF TGTGCCAGCAGCTACACCGGGAGTGGGTCCTACAATGAGCAGTTCTTC
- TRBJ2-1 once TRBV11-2 CASSFSEPWNEQFF TGTGCCAGCAGCTTTTCGGAGCCCTGGAATGAGCAGTTCTTC
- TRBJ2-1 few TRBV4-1 CASSRPQGYNEQFF TGCGCCAGCAGCCGCCCTCAGGGGTACAATGAGCAGTTCTTC
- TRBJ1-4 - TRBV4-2 CASSQVRQRPANEKLFF TGTGCCAGCAGCCAAGTACGACAGAGGCCGGCTAATGAAAAACTGTTTTTT
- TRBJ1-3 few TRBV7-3 CASSLVGQAGNTIYF TGTGCCAGCAGCTTGGTCGGCCAGGCTGGAAACACCATATATTTT
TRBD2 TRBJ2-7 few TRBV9 CASSPIAGSYEQYF TGTGCCAGCAGCCCTATAGCGGGATCCTACGAGCAGTACTTC
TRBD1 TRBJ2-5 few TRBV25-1 CASSLTGARGTQYF TGTGCCAGCAGTTTGACAGGGGCCCGGGGGACCCAGTACTTC
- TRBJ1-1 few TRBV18 CASSPLSAEAGMNTEAFF TGTGCCAGCTCACCACTTAGCGCGGAAGCGGGAATGAACACTGAAGCTTTCTTT
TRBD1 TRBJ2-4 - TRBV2 CASTDRGRGAKNIQYF TGTGCCAGCACCGACAGGGGGCGCGGAGCCAAAAACATTCAGTACTTC
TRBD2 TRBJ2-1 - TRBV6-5 CATQAGAGRDEQFF TGTGCCACTCAAGCGGGAGCAGGGAGGGATGAGCAGTTCTTC
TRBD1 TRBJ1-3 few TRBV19 CASNQQGATGNTIYF TGTGCCAGTAACCAACAGGGGGCCACTGGAAACACCATATATTTT
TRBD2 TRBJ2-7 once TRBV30 CAWRPKGIREGHYEQYF TGTGCCTGGAGACCTAAGGGTATCCGGGAGGGCCATTACGAGCAGTACTTC
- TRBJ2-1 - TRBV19 CASSIFTGAPNEQFF TGTGCCAGTAGTATATTCACGGGAGCACCCAATGAGCAGTTCTTC
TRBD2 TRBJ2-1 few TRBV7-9 CASSWRGTSGRAGNEQFF TGTGCCAGCAGCTGGAGAGGGACTAGCGGGAGGGCGGGGAATGAGCAGTTCTTC
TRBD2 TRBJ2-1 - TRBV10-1 CASSTGTSGTNEQFF TGCGCCAGCAGTACCGGGACTAGCGGAACCAATGAGCAGTTCTTC
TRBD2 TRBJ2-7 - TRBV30 CAWSGTSGVSYEQYF TGTGCCTGGAGTGGAACTAGCGGAGTTTCCTACGAGCAGTACTTC
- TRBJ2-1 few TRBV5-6 CASSLVRVAEQFF TGTGCCAGCAGCTTGGTCAGGGTCGCTGAGCAGTTCTTC
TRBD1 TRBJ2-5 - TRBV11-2 CASSLSGGLETQYF TGTGCCAGCAGCTTATCAGGGGGCCTCGAGACCCAGTACTTC
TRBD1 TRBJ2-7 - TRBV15 CATSRARQGITYEQYF TGTGCCACCAGCAGAGCTAGACAGGGGATTACGTACGAGCAGTACTTC
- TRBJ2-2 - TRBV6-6 CASSYTRASGELFF TGTGCCAGCAGTTACACGCGAGCCTCCGGGGAGCTGTTTTTT